This TCR beta chain was captured in a study of CD8 T cells in ankylosing spondylitis. Between the trimmed V and J ends, which lost 3 bases and 7 bases, there was a span of 10 bases. The CDR3 consists of 14 residues. TCRdb itself ran the 5' RACE reads through MiXCR, one entry per CDR3 protein. The sample lists 220,000 or so distinct CDR3 sequences; over 9.5% were seen once. The study's findings and limits: Reports say disease-linked clones showed up significantly more in matched ankylosing spondylitis synovial fluid. Typical of ankylosing spondylitis blood, it appeared, was a TCR beta motif of roughly eight highly homologous variants.

With regard to this clonotype: Antigen: not known.

The sample comprised blood, either unsorted or a sorted T cell fraction (not recorded which). This sequence joins TRBV12-3 or TRBV12-4 and TRBJ1-6; D might be TRBD1 (6 bases). This sequence originates from a male donor with ankylosing spondylitis or in good health (not recorded which). CDR3 in DNA: TGTGCCAGCAGTTTCACAGGGAGGAATTCACCCCTCCACTTT. It encodes CASSFTGRNSPLHF.